This T cell receptor beta chain was identified during a study of CD8 T cell repertoires and HIV-1 epitope variants. Libraries were prepared by immunoSEQ multiplex PCR; TCRdb keeps only in-frame clonotypes and omits some of them. The sample has fewer than 6,000 clones, about 68% seen once. As for this clone: Its target is unknown.

The V gene lost 1 base and the J gene lost 7 bases, with 7 bases spanning the gap. Germline values: CDR1 SGHAT, CDR2 FQNNGV. The CDR3 sequence is 13 residues long. The sample was cultured CD8+ T cells derived from PBMCs. V gene TRBV11-2 combines with J gene TRBJ1-4; no reliable D call. The TCR sequence derives from a male donor with HIV. The CDR3 region has the DNA TGTGCCAGCAGCTTAGGCCCCGGTGAAAAACTGTTTTTT. Its protein is CASSLGPGEKLFF.